The entry that follows covers one T cell receptor beta chain sequence. These data belong to a study of T cell changes during pregnancy in multiple sclerosis. Trimming removed 5 bases at V and 3 bases at J, with 14 bases between. This CDR3 has 15 amino acids. CDR1 and CDR2 from the germline V gene are MNHEY and SMNVEV (reference sequence). Data came from immunoSEQ multiplex PCR; TCRdb stores just in-frame clones and leaves some out. The sample has about 64,000 clones, approximately 91% seen once. The receptor comes from a female donor with multiple sclerosis, enrolled in a pregnancy study. The starting material was peripheral blood, obtained in the second trimester of pregnancy. The chain couples TRBV27 to TRBJ1-5; D is possibly TRBD1 (5 bases). CDR3 region: CASSPRAVLNQPQHF. The CDR3, as DNA: TGTGCCAGCAGTCCCAGGGCGGTCCTCAATCAGCCCCAGCATTTT.